This T cell receptor (beta chain) was captured in a study of naive and memory T cell subsets. The CDR3 runs to 14 residues. Germline V gene lookup returns CDR1 DFQATT and CDR2 SNEGSKA (reference sequence). J gave up 3 bases and V 1 base, and 5 bases lay outside the gene matches. A few counts support this clonotype. An equimolar mix of two oligonucleotides served as the beta constant-region primer for TRBC1 and TRBC2. Each CDR3 protein is one row after TCRdb ran MiXCR on the UMI-ligation and nested PCR reads. The data contain 130,000 to 150,000 distinct CDR3 sequences, approximately 15% of them singletons.

Sequenced: naive CD4+ T cells from blood. This TCR derives from a human donor in good health. The chain carries TRBV20-1 and TRBJ2-5; the match to TRBD2 covers 7 bases. Here the CDR3 reads CSARGTSAKETQYF. CDR3 DNA: TGCAGTGCTAGAGGCACTAGCGCAAAAGAGACCCAGTACTTC.